The entry that follows covers one T cell receptor (beta chain) sequence. V gave up 5 bases and J gave up 5 bases, with 13 bases separating them. This CDR3 has 14 residues. Germline V gene sequence: CDR1 MDHEN, CDR2 SYDVKM. Via MiXCR, TCRdb re-called the RT-PCR reads, giving one row per CDR3 protein. The repertoire holds 110,000 or so distinct CDR3 sequences, with around 33% as singletons. The data belong to a study of patients and donors after allogeneic stem cell transplantation. This sequence joins TRBV28 and TRBJ2-1, with a weak D call TRBD2 (5 bases). Sample: blood, either unsorted or a sorted T cell fraction (not recorded which). The origin of this receptor is a human donor who was either an allogeneic HSCT recipient or a stem cell or donor lymphocyte infusion donor (not recorded which). It is not recorded whose cells these are; they may come from a transplant donor. The CDR3, as DNA: TGTGCCAGCAGTCCCTTTGGAGCGGACAATGAGCAGTTCTTC. Amino acids: CASSPFGADNEQFF. Using reference TRBV28 and TRBJ2-1 for the parts outside the CDR3, the full variable domain is DVKVTQSSRYLVKRTGEKVFLECVQDMDHENMFWYRQDPGLGLRLIYFSYDVKMKEKGDIPEGYSVSREKKERFSLILESASTNQTSMYLCASSPFGADNEQFFGPGTRLTVL.